This paragraph reports one TCR beta chain. This sample was taken from a study of blood T cell repertoires in COVID-19. The protocol was immunoSEQ multiplex PCR, while the TCRdb copy is restricted to in-frame clones and leaves out a portion. The sample has some 290,000 clones; roughly 90% are singletons. It was within 2 weeks before study entry that exposed participants met a COVID-19 case. Sample: PBMCs or T cells enriched from blood (not recorded which). This TCR was sampled from a woman in her twenties or thirties who had been exposed to COVID-19.

The DNA of the CDR3 is TGTGCCAGCAGCGTAGAGGTACAGGGGGGTTCACCCCTCCACTTT. Amino acids: CASSVEVQGGSPLHF. The chain employs TRBV9 and TRBJ1-6, with 8 bases fitting TRBD1. The CDR3 contains 15 residues. CDR1 and CDR2 from the germline V gene are SGDLS and YYNGEE. The ends lost 0 bases at V and 9 bases at J; junction bases unmatched: 5.